These 30 T cell receptor beta chains share one sample of origin, sequenced in a study of Ad26.COV2.S vaccination and SARS-CoV-2 variants. Only in-frame clones appear in the TCRdb table, and some are missing; sequencing was by immunoSEQ multiplex PCR. The repertoire has over 400,000 clones, about 90% of them found once; the top ten carry less than 2%. Treatment denoted: roughly 20 received Ad26.COV2.S at low or high dose, single or two shots; about 5 received placebo; per-sample allocation not given. Repertoires come from day 63 after the first vaccine or placebo injection. The input for sequencing was peripheral blood, taken in a trial of Ad26.COV2.S vaccine versus placebo. The receptors derive from a person between 18 and 65 years old who received the Ad26.COV2.S COVID-19 vaccine or a placebo.

The V call is TRBV6-2 or TRBV6-3, the J call TRBJ1-5, with D tentatively TRBD1 (6 bases). Trimming removed 1 base at V and 9 bases at J, with 16 bases between. This CDR3 region has 15 residues. Germline V gene sequence: CDR1 MNHEY, CDR2 SVGEGT. The CDR3 reads CASSYLGAEKRPQHF. For the CDR3, the DNA is TGTGCCAGCAGTTACTTGGGGGCTGAAAAGAGGCCCCAGCATTTT.

This rearrangement joins TRBV9 to TRBJ2-7, with 9 positions matching TRBD1. V dropped 3 bases and J dropped 5; count of bases not matched to a gene: 6. In germline, CDR1 is SGDLS, CDR2 YYNGEE. This CDR3 is built from 14 residues. The CDR3 nucleotides read TGTGCCAGCAGCGCCGACAGGGGGTTCCACGAGCAGTACTTC. Translated: CASSADRGFHEQYF.

The chain recombines TRBV9 with TRBJ2-2; 7 nucleotides line up with TRBD2. J was trimmed by 2 bases and V by 0 bases; bases with no gene match: 4. CDR1 and CDR2 from the germline V gene are SGDLS and YYNGEE. The CDR3 totals 16 residues. For the CDR3, the DNA is TGTGCCAGCAGCGTAGTGAGCGGGGTCAACACCGGGGAGCTGTTTTTT. It encodes CASSVVSGVNTGELFF.

The chain carries TRBV27 and TRBJ2-1; 8 bases match TRBD2. The CDR3 is 15 residues long. CDR1 and CDR2 (germline): MNHEY, SMNVEV (reference sequence). Trimming cost V 7 bases and J 4 bases; bases outside gene matches: 9. This CDR3 reads CASTKAGAPYNEQFF. The CDR3 nucleotides are TGTGCCAGCACCAAAGCGGGGGCCCCTTACAATGAGCAGTTCTTC.

The chain has TRBV6-5 and TRBJ2-7; D is undetermined. This CDR3 spans 15 amino acids. Trimming pared 5 bases from V and 1 base from J, leaving 15 bases between. Germline values: CDR1 MNHEY, CDR2 SVGAGI. CDR3 sequence: CASSTLQDGSYEQYF. DNA for the CDR3: TGTGCCAGCAGTACCCTCCAAGACGGATCCTACGAGCAGTACTTC.

J is TRBJ2-7 and V is TRBV14, with a tentative D call TRBD1 (5 bases). The CDR3 length is 15 residues. Germline CDR1 is SGHDN and CDR2 is FVKESK. With 3 bases removed from V and 3 bases from J, the gap between germline ends came to 15 bases. CDR3: CASSQIDSSGYEQYF. For the CDR3, the DNA is TGTGCCAGCAGCCAGATAGACAGTTCGGGCTACGAGCAGTACTTC. Looking up the rest from reference TRBV14 and TRBJ2-7 gives the full variable domain: EAGVTQFPSHSVIEKGQTVTLRCDPISGHDNLYWYRRVMGKEIKFLLHFVKESKQDESGMPNNRFLAERTGGTYSTLKVQPAELEDSGVYFCASSQIDSSGYEQYFGPGTRLTVT.

The chain links TRBV12-3 or TRBV12-4 to TRBJ1-1; no clear D gene. V was cut by 7 bases and J by 3 bases, with 9 bases left in between. The CDR3 is made up of 12 amino acids. The chain's CDR3 is CASTPEDTEAFF. CDR3 sequence (DNA): TGTGCCAGCACCCCAGAGGACACTGAAGCTTTCTTT.

This CDR3 reads CASGKWQGYNEQFF. The CDR3 nucleotides read TGTGCCAGTGGAAAGTGGCAGGGTTACAATGAGCAGTTCTTC. The chain has TRBV19 and TRBJ2-1, with TRBD1 as a possible D gene (5 bases). The germline V gene encodes CDR1 LNHDA and CDR2 SQIVND (reference sequence). This CDR3 comprises 14 residues. Trimming cost V 8 bases and J 4 bases, with 15 bases left between them.

The chain links TRBV10-1 to TRBJ1-1; 7 nucleotides match TRBD1. The CDR3 spans 14 residues. The trim removed 6 bases at V and 3 bases at J, leaving 7 bases unmatched. The germline V gene encodes CDR1 WNHNN and CDR2 SYGVQD (reference sequence). The DNA for the CDR3 is TGCGCCAGCAGGGTCGACAGGGCGGACACTGAAGCTTTCTTT. Translated, it gives CASRVDRADTEAFF.

DNA of the CDR3: TGTGCCAGCAGCATACAGGGGGGTTTAAGAGACAATGAGCAGTTCTTC. This codes for CASSIQGGLRDNEQFF. The chain employs TRBV7-2 and TRBJ2-1; TRBD1 agrees at 8 bases. From germline, CDR1 is SGHTA and CDR2 FQGNSA. V shed 5 bases and J 5 bases; nucleotides not matched to a gene: 11. The CDR3 totals 16 residues.

The rearrangement uses TRBV15 and TRBJ2-1, with 7 positions matching TRBD1. Germline V gene data show CDR1 as LNHNV and CDR2 as YYDKDF (reference sequence). The ends lost 1 base at V and 8 bases at J; junction bases unmatched: 5. The CDR3 length is 14 residues. The CDR3 DNA follows: TGTGCCACCAGCAGAGCCGACAGGGCGGATGAGCAGTTCTTC. Translation gives CATSRADRADEQFF.

The chain joins TRBV21-1 to TRBJ2-5. TRBV21-1 is a pseudogene. The CDR3 contains 17 residues. The CDR3 DNA reads as TGTGCCAGCATCCGAAGTAACCGCAACCACCCCAAAGAGACCCAGTACTTC. It specifies CASIRSNRNHPKETQYF.

This rearrangement joins TRBV4-3 to TRBJ1-1; D is undetermined. This CDR3 region has 16 residues. Germline CDR1 and CDR2: LGHNA and YSLEER. V dropped 0 bases and J dropped 5 bases, with 16 bases sitting between them. DNA of the CDR3: TGCGCCAGCAGCCAAGACCCCGGTCCTAGAGGGACTGAAGCTTTCTTT. This encodes CASSQDPGPRGTEAFF.

J is TRBJ2-3 and V is TRBV6-5; perhaps D is TRBD1 or TRBD2 (6 bases each). The V and J ends lost 7 bases and 6 bases respectively, with 17 bases between them. Germline values: CDR1 MNHEY, CDR2 SVGAGI. The CDR3 spans 14 residues. The CDR3 bases are TGTGCCAGCACCCTCGGAGGGGGAGCCGATACGCAGTATTTT. Protein product: CASTLGGGADTQYF.

The V gene is TRBV3-1 (or the pseudogene TRBV3-2), the J gene TRBJ2-7; 8 bases line up with TRBD2. V lost 8 bases and J lost 5; bases outside the gene matches: 11. The germline V gene has CDR1 LGHDT and CDR2 YNNKEL (reference sequence). CDR3 length: 14 amino acids. Written as DNA, the CDR3 is TGTGCCAGCGGAAATAGCGGGATCCCCGACGAGCAGTACTTC. Translating gives CASGNSGIPDEQYF.

This chain links TRBV10-2 with TRBJ1-5; D uncertain. CDR1 and CDR2 from the germline V gene are WSHSY and SAAADI. This CDR3 is built from 13 residues. V gave up 5 bases and J gave up 4 bases, with 9 bases separating them. The CDR3 DNA reads as TGCGCCAGCAGTCTTTACCAAAATCAGCCCCAGCATTTT. Residues: CASSLYQNQPQHF.

The V and J genes are TRBV5-1 and TRBJ2-1; the D is unclear. CDR3 length: 16 residues. Trimming cost V 1 base and J 8 bases, with 19 bases left between them. From germline, CDR1 is SGHRS and CDR2 YFSETQ. CDR3: CASSLWVRSGRDEQFF. As DNA, the CDR3 is TGCGCCAGCAGCTTGTGGGTGCGGTCAGGAAGGGATGAGCAGTTCTTC.

The rearrangement links TRBV3-1 (or the pseudogene TRBV3-2) to TRBJ2-2; D possibly uses TRBD1 or TRBD2 (5 bases each). The V end was cut by 0 bases, the J end by 7 bases, with 12 bases between. Germline V CDR1 and CDR2: LGHDT, YNNKEL (reference sequence). This CDR3 has 15 amino acids. Here the CDR3 DNA reads TGTGCCAGCAGCCAAGATCCCCGGGGCAACGGGGAGCTGTTTTTT. Translation: CASSQDPRGNGELFF.

The chain recombines TRBV27 with TRBJ2-7, with 9 bases matching TRBD1. J was trimmed by 3 bases and V by 3 bases; bases with no gene match: 3. Per germline, CDR1 MNHEY and CDR2 SMNVEV (reference sequence). There are 14 residues in the CDR3. This chain's CDR3 is CASSFGQGRYEQYF. CDR3 nucleotide sequence: TGTGCCAGCAGTTTCGGACAGGGGCGCTACGAGCAGTACTTC.

As regards this clone: The sample carries other DNA sequences with the same CDR3. This chain connects TRBV10-3 to TRBJ1-3; D is unresolved. The CDR3 extends over 13 amino acids. V lost 0 bases to trimming and J lost 4 bases, with 4 bases between them. Germline values: CDR1 ENHRY, CDR2 SYGVKD. This chain's CDR3 is CAISESGGNTIYF. The DNA of the CDR3 is TGTGCCATCAGTGAGTCCGGGGGAAACACCATATATTTT.

V and J are TRBV5-1 and TRBJ1-1, with TRBD1 identical over 7 bases. CDR1 SGHRS and CDR2 YFSETQ come from the germline V gene. V dropped 0 bases and J dropped 4; count of bases not matched to a gene: 6. The CDR3 has 15 residues. The CDR3 is CASSLAPTGTTEAFF. CDR3 DNA: TGCGCCAGCAGCTTGGCGCCGACAGGGACCACTGAAGCTTTCTTT.

This chain connects TRBV20-1 to TRBJ2-2; D gene unclear. The CDR3 contains 11 residues. Germline V gives CDR1 DFQATT, CDR2 SNEGSKA (reference sequence). V was shortened by 3 bases and J by 7 bases, with 6 bases between the two germline ends. CDR3 loop: CSAREYGELFF. In nucleotides, the CDR3 is TGCAGTGCTAGGGAGTACGGGGAGCTGTTTTTT.

This clone was counted a single time. This chain links TRBV6-5 with TRBJ1-2; D perhaps matches TRBD1 (5 bases). The CDR3 length is 14 residues. The V and J ends lost 0 bases and 2 bases respectively, with 7 bases between them. Germline-derived CDR1 and CDR2 are MNHEY and SVGAGI. This CDR3 reads CASSYSPGNYGYTF. The DNA of the CDR3 is TGTGCCAGCAGTTACTCCCCAGGGAACTATGGCTACACCTTC.

The gene calls are TRBV15 and TRBJ2-7, with D possibly being TRBD1 (6 bases). Germline-derived CDR1 and CDR2 are LNHNV and YYDKDF (reference sequence). This CDR3 has 12 residues. V was clipped by 5 bases and J by 4 bases, with 9 bases between them. The CDR3 nucleotides are TGTGCCACCAGCCGAAGGGGGTACGAGCAGTACTTC. Its protein product is CATSRRGYEQYF.

The chain employs TRBV7-2 and TRBJ1-1, with D possibly being TRBD1 (6 bases). The V end lost 1 base, the J end lost 1 base, and 10 bases lay between the germline ends. Germline V lookup: CDR1 SGHTA, CDR2 FQGNSA. This CDR3 comprises 15 residues. The CDR3 here is CASSLEPRGNTEAFF. The CDR3 bases are TGTGCCAGCAGCTTAGAGCCCAGGGGGAACACTGAAGCTTTCTTT.

The chain carries TRBV5-5 and TRBJ1-1; D is uncertain. Germline CDR1 is SGHKS and CDR2 is YYEKEE (reference sequence). This CDR3 has 13 amino acids. V lost 1 base to trimming and J lost 1 base, with 5 bases between them. CDR3 sequence: CASSLRKNTEAFF. The CDR3 DNA reads as TGTGCCAGCAGCTTGAGAAAGAACACTGAAGCTTTCTTT.

The rearrangement joins TRBV7-2 to TRBJ1-4, with D maybe TRBD1 (5 bases). Germline values: CDR1 SGHTA, CDR2 FQGNSA. V lost 5 bases and J lost 4, with 14 bases in between. The CDR3 totals 15 residues. CDR3 sequence reads: CASSRGTVNNEKLFF. The CDR3 region has the DNA TGTGCCAGCAGCCGCGGGACGGTGAATAATGAAAAACTGTTTTTT.

This sequence joins TRBV20-1 and TRBJ2-3, with D maybe TRBD2 (6 bases). Trimming removed 3 bases from V and 2 bases from J, with 12 bases in between. There are 14 residues in the CDR3. Germline V gene data show CDR1 as DFQATT and CDR2 as SNEGSKA (reference sequence). DNA for the CDR3: TGCAGTGCTAGTCGACGGGGGACCACAGATACGCAGTATTTT. Protein sequence: CSASRRGTTDTQYF.

In the case of this clone: This sample also contains other DNA sequences that code for the same CDR3. V gene TRBV27 combines with J gene TRBJ2-7; no reliable D call. V was trimmed by 3 bases and J by 2 bases, leaving 8 bases between them. The CDR3 contains 13 residues. The germline V gene has CDR1 MNHEY and CDR2 SMNVEV (reference sequence). This CDR3 is CASSLGSTYEQYF. As DNA, the CDR3 is TGTGCCAGCAGTTTGGGCAGCACCTACGAGCAGTACTTC.

The CDR3 is CASSFRQINSYEQYF. The CDR3 DNA is TGTGCCAGCAGCTTCCGTCAGATTAACTCCTACGAGCAGTACTTC. The chain couples TRBV7-2 to TRBJ2-7; D gene uncertain. CDR1 and CDR2 (germline): SGHTA, FQGNSA. Between the trimmed V and J ends, which lost 3 bases and 0 bases, there was a span of 12 bases. The CDR3 has 15 amino acids.